One sample yielded the 17 T cell receptor beta chains listed below, sequenced in a study of blood T cell repertoires in COVID-19. Some clones are missing from TCRdb's copy, which holds only in-frame ones; the method was immunoSEQ multiplex PCR. There are under 20,000 clones in the sample; 93% occur only once, and 4.1% lies in the top ten. Input material: peripheral blood. These receptors all come from a woman in her 50s with active COVID-19.

The chain has TRBV30 and TRBJ1-1, with D tentatively TRBD1 (6 bases). This CDR3 region has 13 residues. Trimming took 0 bases from V and 6 from J, leaving 11 bases between them. Germline V CDR1 and CDR2: GTSNPN, SVGIG (reference sequence). Here the CDR3 reads CAWSVRAGAEAFF. The CDR3 DNA reads as TGTGCCTGGAGTGTACGTGCAGGGGCTGAAGCTTTCTTT.

Remarks on this clone: A read error may account for a junction end that differs from germline. The V call is TRBV25-1, the J call TRBJ1-6; possibly TRBD1 for D (5 bases). The germline V gene encodes CDR1 MGHDK and CDR2 SYGVNS. The CDR3 runs to 14 residues. The CDR3 protein is CASSEWDYKSPLHF. CDR3 sequence (DNA): TGTGCCAGCAGTGAATGGGACTATAAGTCACCCCTCCACTTT.

This rearrangement joins TRBV5-1 to TRBJ2-7, with 8 bases matching TRBD1. The germline V gene encodes CDR1 SGHRS and CDR2 YFSETQ. V shed 5 bases, J shed 4 bases, and the junction held 5 bases outside the gene matches. This CDR3 region has 13 residues. As DNA, the CDR3 is TGCGCCAGCAGTGGACAGGGAGGATACGAGCAGTACTTC. It codes for CASSGQGGYEQYF.

The CDR3 DNA reads as TGTGCCAGCAGTTCCACAGGGATGGGCACTGAAGCTTTCTTT. Translated: CASSSTGMGTEAFF. The rearrangement joins TRBV4-2 to TRBJ1-1; D perhaps matches TRBD1 (6 bases). CDR1 is LGHNA, CDR2 YNFKEQ, per germline. The V and J ends lost 6 bases and 4 bases respectively, with 15 bases between them. The CDR3 length is 14 residues.

This sequence joins TRBV24-1 and TRBJ2-1; the match to TRBD2 covers 12 bases. The V gene end was trimmed by 4 bases and the J gene end by 7 bases; junction bases not matched to a gene: 7. The CDR3 contains 16 residues. Germline CDR1 and CDR2: KGHDR and SFDVKD. The CDR3 reads CATSDPGLAGRNEQFF. CDR3 in DNA: TGTGCCACCAGTGACCCGGGACTAGCGGGTCGAAATGAGCAGTTCTTC.

This clone came up once. The chain employs TRBV28 and TRBJ2-7; 9 nucleotides align to TRBD1. V shed 8 bases and J 4 bases; nucleotides not matched to a gene: 3. CDR3 length equals 12 residues. The germline V gene encodes CDR1 MDHEN and CDR2 SYDVKM. The CDR3 DNA reads TGTGCCAGCCGGGACAGGGAGTACGAGCAGTACTTC. Translated, it gives CASRDREYEQYF.

The chain is built from TRBV5-1 and TRBJ2-1, with 7 bases fitting TRBD2. J gave up 0 bases and V 4 bases, and 4 bases lay outside the gene matches. Looked up from germline, CDR1 is SGHRS and CDR2 is YFSETQ. The CDR3 runs 15 residues. The CDR3 DNA reads TGCGCCAGCAGCCCCAGCGGGAACTCCTACAATGAGCAGTTCTTC. This translates into CASSPSGNSYNEQFF.

The V and J genes are TRBV5-1 and TRBJ2-7; TRBD1 matches 9 bases. Germline-derived CDR1 and CDR2 are SGHRS and YFSETQ. The CDR3 consists of 16 residues. The trim removed 0 bases at V and 4 bases at J, leaving 8 bases unmatched. This chain's CDR3 is CASSLGARTGVYEQYF. The CDR3 nucleotides read TGCGCCAGCAGCTTGGGTGCCCGGACAGGGGTTTACGAGCAGTACTTC.

The V gene is TRBV7-9, the J gene TRBJ1-4; perhaps TRBD1 as D (5 bases). The CDR3 length is 14 residues. Trimming took off 4 bases at V and 2 bases at J, with 8 bases between the two ends. Germline V gene sequence: CDR1 SEHNR, CDR2 FQNEAQ (reference sequence). Here the CDR3 reads CASSSGNTNEKLFF. For the CDR3, the DNA is TGTGCCAGCAGCTCAGGGAACACTAATGAAAAACTGTTTTTT.

V and J are TRBV28 and TRBJ1-2; D might be TRBD1 (6 bases). The CDR3 has 14 residues. Trimming removed 2 bases from V and 3 bases from J, with 10 bases in between. The germline V gene has CDR1 MDHEN and CDR2 SYDVKM. The CDR3: CASSLDRLYYGYTF. The CDR3 nucleotides are TGTGCCAGCAGTTTAGACAGGTTGTACTATGGCTACACCTTC.

The CDR3: CASSLPVDTQYF. DNA for the CDR3: TGTGCCAGCAGTCTCCCTGTTGATACGCAGTATTTT. This chain links TRBV28 with TRBJ2-3; D remains unclear. Germline CDR1 and CDR2: MDHEN and SYDVKM. Trimming removed 5 bases from V and 6 bases from J, with 9 bases in between. This CDR3 has 12 amino acids.

This chain connects TRBV7-8 to TRBJ2-7, with 14 bases lining up with TRBD2. This CDR3 spans 15 amino acids. With V trimmed by 6 bases and J by 5 bases, 6 bases remained unmatched. Germline V gene sequence: CDR1 SGHVS, CDR2 FQNEAQ. The CDR3 DNA reads as TGTGCCAGCAGTCGGACTAGCGGGAGGAGTGACGAGCAGTACTTC. It specifies CASSRTSGRSDEQYF.

This rearrangement joins TRBV5-1 to TRBJ2-5; the D is unclear. This CDR3 has 15 amino acids. With 1 base removed from V and 3 bases from J, the gap between germline ends came to 13 bases. CDR1 and CDR2 (germline): SGHRS, YFSETQ. The CDR3 here is CASSLNLGTEETQYF. DNA of the CDR3: TGCGCCAGCAGCTTGAATTTAGGTACAGAAGAGACCCAGTACTTC.

J is TRBJ2-1 and V is TRBV29-1; TRBD2 aligns across 9 bases. Per germline, CDR1 SQVTM and CDR2 ANQGSEA. The CDR3 length is 13 residues. After removal of 5 bases from V and 8 bases from J, the junction contained 7 bases not matched to a gene. CDR3 loop: CSVFSGSGDEQFF. CDR3 DNA sequence: TGCAGCGTTTTTAGCGGGAGTGGTGATGAGCAGTTCTTC.

The table lists this clone with a count of one. The CDR3 DNA follows: TGTGCCAGCAGTGAAAATCAGGGGAGGACCCAGTACTTC. It translates to CASSENQGRTQYF. V gene TRBV2 combines with J gene TRBJ2-5; perhaps TRBD1 as D (6 bases). V gave up 2 bases and J gave up 7 bases, with 11 bases separating them. From germline, CDR1 is SNHLY and CDR2 FYNNEI. This CDR3 spans 13 amino acids.

The chain's CDR3 is CASSQEDRDPYEQYF. CDR3 DNA sequence: TGCGCCAGCAGCCAAGAGGACAGGGATCCCTACGAGCAGTACTTC. This rearrangement joins TRBV4-1 to TRBJ2-7; 8 nucleotides agree with TRBD1. Per the germline V gene, CDR1 is MGHRA and CDR2 is YSYEKL. The CDR3 totals 15 residues. Trimming cost V 0 bases and J 2 bases; bases outside gene matches: 3.

The rearrangement uses TRBV5-1 and TRBJ1-2; D is ambiguous. The CDR3 has 13 amino acids. With 3 bases removed from V and 3 bases from J, the gap between germline ends came to 9 bases. Germline V gives CDR1 SGHRS, CDR2 YFSETQ. In nucleotides, the CDR3 is TGCGCCAGCAGCTCCGACGGGGACTATGGCTACACCTTC. Its protein product is CASSSDGDYGYTF.